This T cell receptor (beta chain) originates from a study of blood T cell repertoires in COVID-19. Study context: COVID-19 samples from acute and convalescent phases originated in the United States, Italy and Spain.

Authors' analysis steps: How many nucleated cells were present was estimated from reference gene primer amplification. TCRdb's copy holds only in-frame clones and misses some; the assay was immunoSEQ multiplex PCR. V and J calls and clone size are copied from that table; D and trimming were computed from the DNA. Found here are approximately 89,000 clones, around four fifths of them singletons; the top ten hold approximately 12%. This CDR3 is built from 15 residues. Germline CDR1 SGHNT, CDR2 YYREEE (reference sequence). V was pared by 1 base and J by 6 bases, with 6 bases of the junction left unmatched.

This TCR was sampled from a woman aged 70-85 years with active or convalescent COVID-19. The source material was peripheral blood. V is TRBV5-4 and J is TRBJ2-4, with 8 positions matching TRBD1. DNA for the CDR3: TGTGCCAGCAGCTTGTCAGGGGGCGTTGGAAACATTCAGTACTTC. Protein product: CASSLSGGVGNIQYF.